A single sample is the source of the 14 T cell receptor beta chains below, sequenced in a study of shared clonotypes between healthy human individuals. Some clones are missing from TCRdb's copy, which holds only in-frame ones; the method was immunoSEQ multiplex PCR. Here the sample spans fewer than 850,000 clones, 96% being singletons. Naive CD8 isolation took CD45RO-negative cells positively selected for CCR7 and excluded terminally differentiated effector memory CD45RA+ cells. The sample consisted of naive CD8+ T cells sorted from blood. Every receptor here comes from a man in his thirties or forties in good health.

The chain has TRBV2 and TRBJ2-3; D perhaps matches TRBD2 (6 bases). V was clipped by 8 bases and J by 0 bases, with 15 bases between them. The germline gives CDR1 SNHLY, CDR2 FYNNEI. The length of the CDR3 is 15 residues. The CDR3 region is CASSGLPRSTDTQYF. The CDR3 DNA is TGTGCCAGCTCGGGACTGCCTAGAAGCACAGATACGCAGTATTTT. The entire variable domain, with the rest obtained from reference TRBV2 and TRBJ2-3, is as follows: EPEVTQTPSHQVTQMGQEVILRCVPISNHLYFYWYRQILGQKVEFLVSFYNNEISEKSEIFDDQFSVERPDGSNFTLKIRSTKLEDSAMYFCASSGLPRSTDTQYFGPGTRLTVL.

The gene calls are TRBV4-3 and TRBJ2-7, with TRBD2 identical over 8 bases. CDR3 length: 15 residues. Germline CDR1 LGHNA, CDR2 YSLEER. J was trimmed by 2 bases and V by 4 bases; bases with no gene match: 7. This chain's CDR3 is CASSLAAGGAYEQYF. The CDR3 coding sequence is TGCGCCAGCAGCCTCGCGGCCGGGGGGGCCTACGAGCAGTACTTC.

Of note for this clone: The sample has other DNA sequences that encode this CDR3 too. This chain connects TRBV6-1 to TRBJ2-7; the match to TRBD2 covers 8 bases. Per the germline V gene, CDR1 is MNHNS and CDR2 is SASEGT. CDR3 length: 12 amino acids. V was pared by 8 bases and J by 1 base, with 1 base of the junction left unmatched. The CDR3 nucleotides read TGTGCCAGCCGGGGGGGGTCCTACGAGCAGTACTTC. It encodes CASRGGSYEQYF.

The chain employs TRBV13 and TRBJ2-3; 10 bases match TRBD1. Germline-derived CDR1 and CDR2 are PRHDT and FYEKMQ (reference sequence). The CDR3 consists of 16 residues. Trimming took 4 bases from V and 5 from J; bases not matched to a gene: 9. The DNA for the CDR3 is TGTGCCAGCAGCTCCCGCCGACAGGGGGCTGAAGATACGCAGTATTTT. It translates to CASSSRRQGAEDTQYF.

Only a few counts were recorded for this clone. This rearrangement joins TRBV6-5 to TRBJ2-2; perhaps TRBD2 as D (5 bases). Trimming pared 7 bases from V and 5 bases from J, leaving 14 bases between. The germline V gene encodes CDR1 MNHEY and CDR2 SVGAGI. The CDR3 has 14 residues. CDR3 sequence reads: CASNPGGYTGELFF. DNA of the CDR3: TGTGCCAGCAATCCGGGCGGGTATACCGGGGAGCTGTTTTTT.

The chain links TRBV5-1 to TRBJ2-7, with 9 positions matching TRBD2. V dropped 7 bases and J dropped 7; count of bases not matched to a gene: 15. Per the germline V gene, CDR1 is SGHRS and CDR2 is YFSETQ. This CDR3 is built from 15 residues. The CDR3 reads CASYDRTSVPMEQYF. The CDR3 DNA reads TGCGCCAGCTATGACCGGACTAGCGTTCCGATGGAGCAGTACTTC.

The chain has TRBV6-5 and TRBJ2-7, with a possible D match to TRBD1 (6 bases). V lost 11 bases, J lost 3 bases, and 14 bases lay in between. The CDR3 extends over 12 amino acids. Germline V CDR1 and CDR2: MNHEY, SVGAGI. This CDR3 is CAARGALYEQYF. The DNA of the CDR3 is TGTGCCGCCAGGGGAGCACTCTACGAGCAGTACTTC.

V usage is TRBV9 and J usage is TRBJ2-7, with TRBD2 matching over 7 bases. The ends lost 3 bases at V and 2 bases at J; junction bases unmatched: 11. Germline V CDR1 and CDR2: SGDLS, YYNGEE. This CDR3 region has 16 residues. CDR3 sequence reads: CASSASILATPYEQYF. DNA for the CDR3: TGTGCCAGCAGCGCCTCCATACTAGCGACCCCCTACGAGCAGTACTTC. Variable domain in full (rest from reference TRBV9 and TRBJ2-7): DSGVTQTPKHLITATGQRVTLRCSPRSGDLSVYWYQQSLDQGLQFLIQYYNGEERAKGNILERFSAQQFPDLHSELNLSSLELGDSALYFCASSASILATPYEQYFGPGTRLTVT.

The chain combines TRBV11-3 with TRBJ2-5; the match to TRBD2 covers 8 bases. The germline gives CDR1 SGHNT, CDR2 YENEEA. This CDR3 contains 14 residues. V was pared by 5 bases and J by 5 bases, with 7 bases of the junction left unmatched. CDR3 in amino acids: CASSPGLEAETQYF. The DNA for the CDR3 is TGTGCCAGCAGCCCGGGACTAGAGGCTGAGACCCAGTACTTC.

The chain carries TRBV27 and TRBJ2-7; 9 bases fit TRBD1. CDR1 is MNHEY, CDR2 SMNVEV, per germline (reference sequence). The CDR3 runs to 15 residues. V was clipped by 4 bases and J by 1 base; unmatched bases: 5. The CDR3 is CASSSWDRVSYEQYF. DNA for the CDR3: TGTGCCAGCAGTTCTTGGGACAGGGTGTCCTACGAGCAGTACTTC.

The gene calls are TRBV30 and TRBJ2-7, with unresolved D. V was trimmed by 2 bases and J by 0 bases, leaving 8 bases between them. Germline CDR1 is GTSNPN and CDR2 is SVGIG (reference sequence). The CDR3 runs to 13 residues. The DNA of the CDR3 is TGTGCCTGGAGTTCCGGGCACTCCTACGAGCAGTACTTC. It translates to CAWSSGHSYEQYF.

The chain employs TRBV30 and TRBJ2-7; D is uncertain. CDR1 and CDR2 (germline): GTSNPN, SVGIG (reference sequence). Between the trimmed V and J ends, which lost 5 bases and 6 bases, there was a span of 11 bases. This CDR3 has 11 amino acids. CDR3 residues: CAWGESLEQYF. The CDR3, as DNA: TGTGCCTGGGGAGAATCGCTCGAGCAGTACTTC.

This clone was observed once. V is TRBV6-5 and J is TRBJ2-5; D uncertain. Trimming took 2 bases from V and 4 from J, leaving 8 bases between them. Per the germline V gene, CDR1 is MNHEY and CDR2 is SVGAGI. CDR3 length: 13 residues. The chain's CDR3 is CASSYPGGETQYF. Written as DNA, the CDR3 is TGTGCCAGCAGTTACCCGGGTGGAGAGACCCAGTACTTC.

CDR3 sequence: CASSSTGGTDTQYF. The CDR3 coding sequence is TGTGCCAGCAGCTCGACAGGGGGCACAGATACGCAGTATTTT. The chain couples TRBV5-4 to TRBJ2-3; 8 nucleotides line up with TRBD1. CDR3 length equals 14 residues. Looked up from germline, CDR1 is SGHNT and CDR2 is YYREEE (reference sequence). V lost 3 bases to trimming and J lost 1 base; unmatched junction nucleotides: 1.